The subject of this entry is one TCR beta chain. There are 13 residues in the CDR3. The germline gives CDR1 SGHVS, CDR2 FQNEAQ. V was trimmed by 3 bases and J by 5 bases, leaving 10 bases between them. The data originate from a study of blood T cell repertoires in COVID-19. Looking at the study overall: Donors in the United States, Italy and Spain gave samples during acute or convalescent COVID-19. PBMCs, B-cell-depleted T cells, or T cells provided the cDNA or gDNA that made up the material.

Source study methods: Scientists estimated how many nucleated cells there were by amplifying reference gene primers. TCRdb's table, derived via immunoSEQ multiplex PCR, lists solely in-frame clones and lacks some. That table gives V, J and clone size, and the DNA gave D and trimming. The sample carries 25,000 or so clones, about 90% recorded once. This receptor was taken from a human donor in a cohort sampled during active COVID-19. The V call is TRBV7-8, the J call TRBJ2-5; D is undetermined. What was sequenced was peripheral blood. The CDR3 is CASSFSSLETQYF. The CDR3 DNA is TGTGCCAGCAGCTTTTCGAGTCTCGAGACCCAGTACTTC.